The present T cell receptor beta chain was sequenced within a study of blood T cell repertoires in COVID-19 (dated by TCRdb to about 2020). Looking at the study overall: The collaborator samples originated in the United States, Italy and Spain and spanned the acute and convalescent phases of COVID-19. The material from the prospective study consisted of cDNA or gDNA derived from T cells, B-cell-depleted T cells, or PBMCs. Deeply sampled blood TCRbeta repertoires from subjects exposed to, actively infected with, or recovered from COVID-19 were included in the dataset. The repertoires were made available in a free public database intended to serve as a resource for research on the immune response to SARS-CoV-2. The samples were drawn from two sources: the first 160 participants of the ongoing ImmuneRACE study, and 1,000 to 1,500 subjects contributed by 6 global collaborators. Sample metadata almost always included a de-identified subject ID, COVID-19 status, age in years and sex. HLA class I and class II types, where available, came from metadata supplied by the sample provider rather than from assay-based typing. Overall results and qualifications from the work: The quantity of clinical and demographic metadata differed by source and by participant and was supplied without curation.

The germline V gene gives CDR1 as SGHVS and CDR2 as FQNEAQ. The CDR3 runs 16 residues from the cysteine to the phenylalanine. This entry keeps only the CDR3 DNA: 48 bases, framed from base 1. V lost 1 base and J lost 0 bases, and the count of bases not matched to a germline gene is 3. This clone was recorded only once. Its target antigen remains unknown. No much larger clone is present one base from it, and per-base qualities are unavailable. TCRbeta CDR3 regions were amplified from genomic DNA by means of the immunoSEQ Assay, a bias-controlled multiplex PCR. The paper's data handling went like this. The number of nucleated cells in each sample was estimated from the amplification of reference gene primers within the assay. To quantify the absolute abundance of each unique TCRbeta CDR3 rearrangement, sequence reads were collapsed and filtered. For each sample, productive Simpson clonality was calculated as the square root of Simpson's diversity index over productive rearrangements. Held by TCRdb, this immuneACCESS table contains in-frame sequences only and omits some clones. Under half of the omission traces to an unresolved V gene where checked; the cause of the rest is unknown. V, J and clone size are those of that table, while D and trimming were read from the DNA. The table for this sample lists approximately 310,000 clones; about nine tenths of them were counted only once. Together, the top ten hold 1% of the sample.

The collaborating institutions used their own protocols to collect whole blood in K2EDTA tubes. For TCRbeta analysis, collaborators shipped samples as frozen whole blood, isolated PBMCs, or DNA extracted from either of those sample types. Sequencing was carried out using peripheral blood. The chain links TRBV7-8 with TRBJ1-5; TRBD1 matches 7 bases in the middle. This clonotype was obtained from a man between 50 and 59 years old with active or convalescent COVID-19. The bases read TGTGCCAGCAGCTTAGAGGGACAGTATAGCAATCAGCCCCAGCATTTT. This is translated as CASSLEGQYSNQPQHF. Full variable domain (CDR3 extended with the reference TRBV7-8 and TRBJ1-5 proteins): GAGVSQSPRYKVAKRGQDVALRCDPISGHVSLFWYQQALGQGPEFLTYFQNEAQLDKSGLPSDRFFAERPEGSVSTLKIQRTQQEDSAVYLCASSLEGQYSNQPQHFGDGTRLSIL.